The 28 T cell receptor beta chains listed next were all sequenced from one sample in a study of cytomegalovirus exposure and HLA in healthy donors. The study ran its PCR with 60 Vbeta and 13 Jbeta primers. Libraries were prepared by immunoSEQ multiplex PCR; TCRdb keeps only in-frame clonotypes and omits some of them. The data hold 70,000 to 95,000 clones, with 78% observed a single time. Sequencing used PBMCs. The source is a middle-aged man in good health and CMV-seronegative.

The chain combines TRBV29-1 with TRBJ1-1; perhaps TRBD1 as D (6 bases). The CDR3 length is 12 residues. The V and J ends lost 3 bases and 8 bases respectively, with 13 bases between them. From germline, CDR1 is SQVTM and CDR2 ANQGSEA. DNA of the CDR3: TGCAGCGTTGAGAGATCTAGGGGGGAAGCTTTCTTT. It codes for CSVERSRGEAFF.

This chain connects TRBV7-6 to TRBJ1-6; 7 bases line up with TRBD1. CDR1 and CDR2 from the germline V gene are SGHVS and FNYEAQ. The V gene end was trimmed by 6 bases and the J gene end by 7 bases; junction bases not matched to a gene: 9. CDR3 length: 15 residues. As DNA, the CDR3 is TGTGCCAGCAGTTACGGACAGGTGTCCAATTCACCCCTCCACTTT. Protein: CASSYGQVSNSPLHF.

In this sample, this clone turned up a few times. The CDR3 nucleotides are TGTGCCACACGCCGACAGGGGGTTGGTGATACGCAGTATTTT. Its translation: CATRRQGVGDTQYF. The chain carries TRBV27 and TRBJ2-3, with 9 positions matching TRBD1. Per germline, CDR1 MNHEY and CDR2 SMNVEV (reference sequence). V shed 10 bases and J 6 bases; nucleotides not matched to a gene: 11. The CDR3 covers 14 residues.

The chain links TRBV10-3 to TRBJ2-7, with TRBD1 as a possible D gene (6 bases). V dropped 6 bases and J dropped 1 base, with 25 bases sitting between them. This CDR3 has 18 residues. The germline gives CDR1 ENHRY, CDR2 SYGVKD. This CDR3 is CAISQGRTEKRPSYEQYF. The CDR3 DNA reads TGTGCCATCAGCCAAGGAAGGACAGAGAAGCGACCTTCCTACGAGCAGTACTTC.

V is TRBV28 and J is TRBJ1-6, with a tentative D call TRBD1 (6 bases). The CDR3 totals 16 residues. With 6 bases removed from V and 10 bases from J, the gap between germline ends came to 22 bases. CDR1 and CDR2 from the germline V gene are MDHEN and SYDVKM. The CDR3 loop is CASRPPSTGDGSPLHF. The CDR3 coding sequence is TGTGCCAGCAGACCTCCGTCGACAGGTGATGGGTCACCCCTCCACTTT.

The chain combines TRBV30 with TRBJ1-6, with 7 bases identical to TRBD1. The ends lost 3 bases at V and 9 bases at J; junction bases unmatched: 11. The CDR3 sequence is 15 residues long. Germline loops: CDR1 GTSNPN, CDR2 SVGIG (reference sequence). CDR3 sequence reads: CAWRGLGTDFSPLHF. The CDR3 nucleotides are TGTGCCTGGAGAGGATTGGGGACAGACTTTTCACCCCTCCACTTT.

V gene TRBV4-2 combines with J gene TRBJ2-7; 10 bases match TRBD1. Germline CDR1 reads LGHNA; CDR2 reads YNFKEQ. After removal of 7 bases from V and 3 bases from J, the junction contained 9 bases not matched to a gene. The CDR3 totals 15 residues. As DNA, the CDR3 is TGTGCCAGCAACTCGGGAGGGACAGGGGACTACGAGCAGTACTTC. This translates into CASNSGGTGDYEQYF.

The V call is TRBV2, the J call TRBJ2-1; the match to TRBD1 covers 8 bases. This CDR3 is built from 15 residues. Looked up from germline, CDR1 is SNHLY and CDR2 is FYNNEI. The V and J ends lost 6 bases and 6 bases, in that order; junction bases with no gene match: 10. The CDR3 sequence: CASSFPGTGINEQFF. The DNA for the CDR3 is TGTGCCAGCAGCTTCCCCGGGACAGGCATCAATGAGCAGTTCTTC. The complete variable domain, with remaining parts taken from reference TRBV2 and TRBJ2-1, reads EPEVTQTPSHQVTQMGQEVILRCVPISNHLYFYWYRQILGQKVEFLVSFYNNEISEKSEIFDDQFSVERPDGSNFTLKIRSTKLEDSAMYFCASSFPGTGINEQFFGPGTRLTVL.

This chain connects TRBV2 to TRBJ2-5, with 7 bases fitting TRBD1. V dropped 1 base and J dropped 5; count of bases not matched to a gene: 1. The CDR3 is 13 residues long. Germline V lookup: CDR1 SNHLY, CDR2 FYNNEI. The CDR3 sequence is CASSEGRGETQYF. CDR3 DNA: TGTGCCAGCAGTGAAGGCAGGGGGGAGACCCAGTACTTC.

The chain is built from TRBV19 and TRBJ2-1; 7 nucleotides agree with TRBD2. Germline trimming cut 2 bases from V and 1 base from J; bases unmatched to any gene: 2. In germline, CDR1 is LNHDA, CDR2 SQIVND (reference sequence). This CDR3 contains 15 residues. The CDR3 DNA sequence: TGTGCCAGTAGTATAACGGGAGGTTCCTACAATGAGCAGTTCTTC. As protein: CASSITGGSYNEQFF.

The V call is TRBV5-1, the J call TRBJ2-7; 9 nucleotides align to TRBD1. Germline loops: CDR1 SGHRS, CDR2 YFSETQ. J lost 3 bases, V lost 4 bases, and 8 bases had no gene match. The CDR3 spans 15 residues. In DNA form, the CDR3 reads TGCGCCAGCAGCCTCTCACCGGGACAGGGCTACGAGCAGTACTTC. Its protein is CASSLSPGQGYEQYF.

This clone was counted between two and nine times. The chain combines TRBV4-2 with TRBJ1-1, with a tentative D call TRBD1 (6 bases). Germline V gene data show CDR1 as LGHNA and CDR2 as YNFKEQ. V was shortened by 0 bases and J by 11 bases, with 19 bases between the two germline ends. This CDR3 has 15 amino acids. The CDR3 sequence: CASSQERGGRVEAFF. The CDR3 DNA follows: TGTGCCAGCAGCCAAGAACGCGGGGGCCGGGTTGAGGCTTTCTTT.

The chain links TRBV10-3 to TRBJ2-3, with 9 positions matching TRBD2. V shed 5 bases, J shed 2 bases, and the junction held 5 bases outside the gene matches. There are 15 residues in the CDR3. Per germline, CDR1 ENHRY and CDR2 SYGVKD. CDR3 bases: TGTGCCATCAGTTTGACTAGCGGAACCACAGATACGCAGTATTTT. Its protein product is CAISLTSGTTDTQYF.

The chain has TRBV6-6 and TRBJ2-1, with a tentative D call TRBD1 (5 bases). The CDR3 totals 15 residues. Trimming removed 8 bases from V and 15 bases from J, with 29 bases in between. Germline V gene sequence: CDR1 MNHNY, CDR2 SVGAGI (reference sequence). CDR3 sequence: CASRQNGRGQGPTFF. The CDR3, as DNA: TGTGCCAGCCGGCAAAATGGGCGTGGGCAGGGTCCGACGTTCTTC.

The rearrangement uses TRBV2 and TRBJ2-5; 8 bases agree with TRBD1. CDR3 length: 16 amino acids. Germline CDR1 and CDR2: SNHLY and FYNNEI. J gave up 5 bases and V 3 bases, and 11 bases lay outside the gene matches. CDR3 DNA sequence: TGTGCCAGCAGTGAGTTGCAGTTGACAGGGGACGAGACCCAGTACTTC. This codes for CASSELQLTGDETQYF.

This chain's CDR3 is CASSEGSVETQYF. Written as DNA, the CDR3 is TGTGCCAGCTCCGAGGGATCCGTAGAGACCCAGTACTTC. V usage is TRBV9 and J usage is TRBJ2-5, with D tentatively TRBD2 (5 bases). Trimming removed 7 bases from V and 4 bases from J, with 14 bases in between. The CDR3 totals 13 residues. The V gene's germline CDR1 is SGDLS and CDR2 YYNGEE.

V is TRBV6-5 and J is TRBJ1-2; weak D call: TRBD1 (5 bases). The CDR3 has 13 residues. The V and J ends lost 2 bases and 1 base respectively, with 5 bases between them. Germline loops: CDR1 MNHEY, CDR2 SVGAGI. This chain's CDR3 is CASSYDSNYGYTF. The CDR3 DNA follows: TGTGCCAGCAGTTACGACAGTAACTATGGCTACACCTTC.

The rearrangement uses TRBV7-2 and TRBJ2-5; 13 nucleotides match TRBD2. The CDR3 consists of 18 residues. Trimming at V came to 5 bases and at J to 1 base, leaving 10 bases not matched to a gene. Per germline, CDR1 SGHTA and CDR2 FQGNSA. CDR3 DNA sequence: TGTGCCAGCAGCATACTAGGACTAGCGGGAGTATCCCAAGAGACCCAGTACTTC. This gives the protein CASSILGLAGVSQETQYF.

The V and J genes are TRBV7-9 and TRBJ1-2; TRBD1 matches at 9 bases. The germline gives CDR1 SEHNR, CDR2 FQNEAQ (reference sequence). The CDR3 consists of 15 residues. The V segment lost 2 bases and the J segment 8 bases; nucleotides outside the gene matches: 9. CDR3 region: CASSLLGDRANGYTF. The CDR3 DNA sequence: TGTGCCAGCAGCTTACTTGGGGACAGGGCTAACGGCTACACCTTC.

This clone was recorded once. In nucleotides, the CDR3 is TGCGCCAGCAGCTTTGGGACTAGTGTGGGCACCGGGGAGCTGTTTTTT. This encodes CASSFGTSVGTGELFF. The rearrangement uses TRBV5-1 and TRBJ2-2; the match to TRBD2 covers 8 bases. CDR3 length equals 16 residues. CDR1 is SGHRS, CDR2 YFSETQ, per germline. Trimming took 2 bases from V and 4 from J; bases not matched to a gene: 7.

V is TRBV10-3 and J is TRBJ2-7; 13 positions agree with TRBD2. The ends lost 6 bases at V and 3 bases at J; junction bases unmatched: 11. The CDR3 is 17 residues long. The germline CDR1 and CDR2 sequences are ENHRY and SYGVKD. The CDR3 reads CAISDRTSGSLLYEQYF. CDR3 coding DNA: TGTGCCATCAGCGATAGGACTAGCGGGAGTCTGCTCTACGAGCAGTACTTC.

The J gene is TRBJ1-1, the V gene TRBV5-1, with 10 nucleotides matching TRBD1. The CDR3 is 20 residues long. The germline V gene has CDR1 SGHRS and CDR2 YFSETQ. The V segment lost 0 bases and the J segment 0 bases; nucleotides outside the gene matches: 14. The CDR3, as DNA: TGCGCCAGCAGCTTGGTGGGGGCATGGGGACAGGGGAATATGAACACTGAAGCTTTCTTT. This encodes CASSLVGAWGQGNMNTEAFF.

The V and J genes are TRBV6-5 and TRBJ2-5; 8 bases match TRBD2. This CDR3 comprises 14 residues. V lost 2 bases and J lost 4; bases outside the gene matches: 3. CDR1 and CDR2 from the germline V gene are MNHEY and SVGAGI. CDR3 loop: CASSYGLAGETQYF. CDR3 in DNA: TGTGCCAGCAGTTACGGGCTAGCGGGAGAGACCCAGTACTTC.

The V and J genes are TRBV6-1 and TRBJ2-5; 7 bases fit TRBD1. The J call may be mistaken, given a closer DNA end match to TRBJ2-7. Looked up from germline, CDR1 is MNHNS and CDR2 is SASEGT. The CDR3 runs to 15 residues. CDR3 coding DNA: TGTGCCAGCAGTGAAGCTAGAAGGGGGCTCGGCGAGCAGTACTTC. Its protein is CASSEARRGLGEQYF.

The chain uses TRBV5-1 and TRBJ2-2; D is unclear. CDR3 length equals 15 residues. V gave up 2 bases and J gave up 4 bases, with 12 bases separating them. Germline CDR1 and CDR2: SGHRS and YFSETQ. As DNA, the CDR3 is TGCGCCAGCAGCTTTTCTGCTACGAGCACCGGGGAGCTGTTTTTT. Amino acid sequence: CASSFSATSTGELFF.

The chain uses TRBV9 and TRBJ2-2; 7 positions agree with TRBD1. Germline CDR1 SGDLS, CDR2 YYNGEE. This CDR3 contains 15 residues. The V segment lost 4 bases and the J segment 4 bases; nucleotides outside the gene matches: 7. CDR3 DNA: TGTGCCAGCAGCAAAGGACAGGACAGCACCGGGGAGCTGTTTTTT. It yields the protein CASSKGQDSTGELFF.

The CDR3 here is CASSTRDRAYEQYF. The CDR3 DNA sequence: TGTGCCAGCAGTACCCGGGACAGGGCATACGAGCAGTACTTC. The chain couples TRBV28 to TRBJ2-7; 9 bases agree with TRBD1. Germline V gives CDR1 MDHEN, CDR2 SYDVKM. This CDR3 comprises 14 residues. V shed 5 bases, J shed 4 bases, and the junction held 6 bases outside the gene matches.

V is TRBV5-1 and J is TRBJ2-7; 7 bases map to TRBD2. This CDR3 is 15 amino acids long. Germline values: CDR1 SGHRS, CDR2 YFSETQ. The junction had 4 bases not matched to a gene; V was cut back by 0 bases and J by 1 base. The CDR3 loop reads CASSLVGSGSYEQYF. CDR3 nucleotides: TGCGCCAGCAGCTTGGTCGGTAGCGGGTCCTACGAGCAGTACTTC.